This record covers a single T cell receptor (beta chain). The source of the sample is a study of blood T cell repertoires in COVID-19. Generated by immunoSEQ multiplex PCR, the TCRdb table keeps only in-frame clones and is missing some. This table holds about 81,000 clones, approximately 85% found once. CDR3 length: 15 amino acids. V dropped 5 bases and J dropped 0 bases, with 10 bases sitting between them. Germline lookup yields CDR1 SNHLY and CDR2 FYNNEI. Sequencing was performed on peripheral blood. The gene calls are TRBV2 and TRBJ1-4, with a possible D match to TRBD1 (6 bases). This clonotype was sampled from a man between 65 and 85 years old with acute or convalescent COVID-19. The CDR3: CASSKGGATNEKLFF. The CDR3 nucleotides are TGTGCCAGCAGTAAAGGGGGAGCAACTAATGAAAAACTGTTTTTT.